This TCR beta chain was captured by sequencing in a study of vaccination and CD4 T cells after COVID-19. Across the study: At a median about 91 days (range 35 to 161) after diagnosis, post-COVID samples were drawn.

CDR3 length equals 14 residues. The germline V and J ends were trimmed by 6 bases and 2 bases, with 15 bases remaining between them. The V gene's germline CDR1 is DFQATT and CDR2 SNEGSKA (reference sequence). Sequence data for DNA of cultured CD4+ T cells were generated by the Oncomine TCR Beta short-read assay. The authors extracted genomic DNA from cultured CD4+ T cells. TCRdb fed the PCR reads into MiXCR, producing one record per CDR3 protein. The sample has approximately 13,000 distinct CDR3 sequences, approximately 55% seen once. Broader study findings: It was observed that, in convalescent patients, a median 86.3% of reactive clones arose only post-vaccination.

Treatment denoted: roughly ten-day PBMC culture with coronavirus spike peptide pools or control peptides (ViraFEST assay). On this clonotype itself: Antigen unknown.

This TCR was sampled from a human donor who had recovered from COVID-19. The sample comprised CD4+ T cells from blood, cultured in vitro. V is TRBV20-1 and J is TRBJ2-3; TRBD1 might be the D (6 bases). The CDR3 bases are TGCAGTGCCCCCCGGCAGGGGTTCACAGATACGCAGTATTTT. This translates into CSAPRQGFTDTQYF.